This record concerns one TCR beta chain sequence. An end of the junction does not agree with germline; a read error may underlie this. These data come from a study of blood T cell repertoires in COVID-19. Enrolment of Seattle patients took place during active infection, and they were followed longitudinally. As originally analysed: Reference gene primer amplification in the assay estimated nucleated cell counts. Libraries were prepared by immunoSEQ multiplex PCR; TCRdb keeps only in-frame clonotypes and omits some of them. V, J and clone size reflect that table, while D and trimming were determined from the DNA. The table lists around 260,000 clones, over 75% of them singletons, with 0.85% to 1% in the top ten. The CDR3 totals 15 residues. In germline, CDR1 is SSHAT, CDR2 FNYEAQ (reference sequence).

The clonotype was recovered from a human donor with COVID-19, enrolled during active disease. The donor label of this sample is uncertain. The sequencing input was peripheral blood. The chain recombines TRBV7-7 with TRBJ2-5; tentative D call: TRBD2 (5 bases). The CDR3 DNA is TGTGCTAGCAGCTTAGCGAGGAGCCCTCAAGAGACCCAGTACTTC. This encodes CASSLARSPQETQYF. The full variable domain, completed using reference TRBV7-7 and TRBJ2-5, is GAGVSQSPRYKVTKRGQDVTLRCDPISSHATLYWYQQALGQGPEFLTYFNYEAQPDKSGLPSDRFSAERPEGSISTLTIQRTEQRDSAMYRCASSLARSPQETQYFGPGTRLLVL.